What follows describes a single TCR beta chain. TCRdb ran MiXCR on the RT-PCR reads and lists one entry per CDR3 protein. The sample has over 200,000 distinct CDR3 sequences, around 41% seen once. The data are from a study of patients and donors after allogeneic stem cell transplantation. Germline CDR1 reads LGHNA; CDR2 reads YSLEER. After removal of 2 bases from V and 0 bases from J, the junction contained 13 bases not matched to a gene. The CDR3 is made up of 19 amino acids. The chain is built from TRBV4-3 and TRBJ1-1; 9 bases align to TRBD1. The clonotype originates from a human donor who was either an allogeneic HSCT recipient or a stem cell or donor lymphocyte infusion donor (not recorded which). It is not recorded whose cells these are; they may come from a transplant donor. Sequenced input: blood, either unsorted or a sorted T cell fraction (not recorded which). DNA of the CDR3: TGCGCCAGCAGCCAACATTATGTGGACAGGGGCCTAATGAACACTGAAGCTTTCTTT. This codes for CASSQHYVDRGLMNTEAFF.